Presented here are 8 T cell receptor beta chains from one specimen sequenced in a study of T cell responses to AZD1222 COVID-19 vaccine. Profiling relied on immunoSEQ multiplex PCR, and the TCRdb table lists in-frame clones only, not all of them. This table has 150,000 to 200,000 clones, about nine tenths appearing once. This specimen was peripheral blood, taken on day 0 of AZD1222 vaccination. All receptors derive from an adult in good health.

This clone was counted a single time. The chain combines TRBV28 with TRBJ1-5, with D possibly TRBD1 on 6 matching bases. The CDR3 runs 16 residues. Trimming took off 6 bases at V and 0 bases at J, with 15 bases between the two ends. The germline V gene has CDR1 MDHEN and CDR2 SYDVKM. The CDR3 nucleotides are TGTGCCAGCAGCTGGGCACAGGGTGGTAGCAATCAGCCCCAGCATTTT. Protein sequence: CASSWAQGGSNQPQHF.

The CDR3, as DNA: TGTGCCATCAGCTTATCCGGTGTGGGACCGCCCTCCGAGCAGTACTTC. Protein: CAISLSGVGPPSEQYF. This chain connects TRBV10-3 to TRBJ2-7, with D tentatively TRBD1 or TRBD2 (5 bases each). Germline V gives CDR1 ENHRY, CDR2 SYGVKD. With 6 bases removed from V and 6 bases from J, the gap between germline ends came to 24 bases. This CDR3 has 16 amino acids.

The J gene is TRBJ2-2, the V gene TRBV5-1; the match to TRBD1 covers 9 bases. Germline CDR1 SGHRS, CDR2 YFSETQ. CDR3 length equals 17 residues. J lost 5 bases, V lost 3 bases, and 11 bases had no gene match. Here the CDR3 reads CASSSQLGTGRTGELFF. CDR3 DNA sequence: TGCGCCAGCAGCTCACAACTAGGGACAGGGAGAACCGGGGAGCTGTTTTTT.

The CDR3 DNA reads TGTGCCAGCAGCTTCGGGACAGGGACTGGAAACACCATATATTTT. Its protein product is CASSFGTGTGNTIYF. The chain links TRBV5-6 to TRBJ1-3; 9 bases fit TRBD1. The V gene's germline CDR1 is SGHDT and CDR2 YYEEEE. J was trimmed by 2 bases and V by 2 bases; bases with no gene match: 2. The CDR3 spans 15 residues. The whole variable domain, remainder taken from reference TRBV5-6 and TRBJ1-3, is DAGVTQSPTHLIKTRGQQVTLRCSPKSGHDTVSWYQQALGQGPQFIFQYYEEEERQRGNFPDRFSGHQFPNYSSELNVNALLLGDSALYLCASSFGTGTGNTIYFGEGSWLTVV.

The chain links TRBV9 to TRBJ2-7; tentative D call: TRBD2 (6 bases). Germline-derived CDR1 and CDR2 are SGDLS and YYNGEE. V lost 0 bases and J lost 2, with 12 bases in between. This CDR3 comprises 15 residues. CDR3 sequence: CASSVAGVGTYEQYF. The CDR3 nucleotides read TGTGCCAGCAGCGTAGCGGGGGTCGGAACCTACGAGCAGTACTTC.

The chain has TRBV5-8 and TRBJ2-5, with D unclear. Between the trimmed V and J ends, which lost 0 bases and 9 bases, there was a span of 6 bases. The CDR3 sequence is 11 residues long. Germline-derived CDR1 and CDR2 are SGHTS and YDEGEE. The CDR3 sequence: CASSLATAQYF. CDR3 DNA sequence: TGTGCCAGCAGCTTGGCGACGGCCCAGTACTTC.

This chain joins TRBV6-4 and TRBJ2-2; D is possibly TRBD2 (5 bases). The germline CDR1 and CDR2 sequences are MRHNA and SNTAGT. V was pared by 7 bases and J by 3 bases, with 18 bases between. This CDR3 comprises 16 residues. In DNA form, the CDR3 reads TGTGCCAGCAAATCCCGGGGATTGACGGACACCGGGGAGCTGTTTTTT. Amino acids: CASKSRGLTDTGELFF.

This chain joins TRBV2 and TRBJ1-4; the match to TRBD1 covers 7 bases. The CDR3 consists of 19 residues. Germline V gene data show CDR1 as SNHLY and CDR2 as FYNNEI. Unmatched junction bases numbered 21, after V lost 5 bases and J lost 6 bases. CDR3 sequence: CASSTPPGQAGGVDEKLFF. The CDR3 nucleotides are TGTGCCAGCAGTACCCCCCCAGGACAGGCTGGAGGGGTGGATGAAAAACTGTTTTTT.